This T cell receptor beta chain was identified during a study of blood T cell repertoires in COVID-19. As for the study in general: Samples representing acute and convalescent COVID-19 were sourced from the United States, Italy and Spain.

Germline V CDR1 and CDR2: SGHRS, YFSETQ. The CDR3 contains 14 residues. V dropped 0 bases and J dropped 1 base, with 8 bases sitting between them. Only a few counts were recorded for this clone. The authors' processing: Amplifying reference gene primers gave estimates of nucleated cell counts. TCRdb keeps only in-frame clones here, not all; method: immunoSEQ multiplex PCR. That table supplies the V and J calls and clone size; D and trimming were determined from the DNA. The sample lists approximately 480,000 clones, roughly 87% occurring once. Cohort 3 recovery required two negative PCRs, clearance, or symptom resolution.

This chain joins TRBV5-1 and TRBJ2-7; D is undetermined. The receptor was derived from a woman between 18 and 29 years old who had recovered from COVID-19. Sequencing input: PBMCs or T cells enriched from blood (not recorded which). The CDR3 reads CASSLESQSYEQYF. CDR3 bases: TGCGCCAGCAGCTTGGAAAGCCAATCCTACGAGCAGTACTTC.